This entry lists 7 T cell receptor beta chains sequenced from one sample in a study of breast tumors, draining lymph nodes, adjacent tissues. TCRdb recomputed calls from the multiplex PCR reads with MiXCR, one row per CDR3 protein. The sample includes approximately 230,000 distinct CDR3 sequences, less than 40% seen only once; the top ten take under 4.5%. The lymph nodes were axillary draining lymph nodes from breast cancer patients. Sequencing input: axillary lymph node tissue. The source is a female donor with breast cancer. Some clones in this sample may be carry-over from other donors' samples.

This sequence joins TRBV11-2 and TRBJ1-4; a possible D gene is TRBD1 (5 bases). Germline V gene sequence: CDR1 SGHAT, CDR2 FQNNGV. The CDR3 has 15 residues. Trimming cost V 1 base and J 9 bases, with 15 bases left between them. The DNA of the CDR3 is TGTGCCAGCAGCTTAGGTGCGGGACGGGGAAAAAAACTGTTTTTT. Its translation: CASSLGAGRGKKLFF.

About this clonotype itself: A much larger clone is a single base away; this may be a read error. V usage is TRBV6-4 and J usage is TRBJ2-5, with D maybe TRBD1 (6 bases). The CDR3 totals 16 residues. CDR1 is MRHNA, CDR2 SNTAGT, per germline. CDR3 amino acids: CTSSRKEAQGRETQYF. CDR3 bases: TGTACCAGCAGTAGAAAGGAGGCTCAGGGGAGAGAGACCCAGTACTTC.

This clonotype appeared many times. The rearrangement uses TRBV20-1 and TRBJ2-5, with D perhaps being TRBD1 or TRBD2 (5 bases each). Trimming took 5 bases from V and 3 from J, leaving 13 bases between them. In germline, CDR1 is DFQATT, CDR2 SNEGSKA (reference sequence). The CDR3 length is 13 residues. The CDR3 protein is CSAEGTAEETQYF. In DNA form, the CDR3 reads TGCAGTGCTGAAGGGACGGCAGAAGAGACCCAGTACTTC.

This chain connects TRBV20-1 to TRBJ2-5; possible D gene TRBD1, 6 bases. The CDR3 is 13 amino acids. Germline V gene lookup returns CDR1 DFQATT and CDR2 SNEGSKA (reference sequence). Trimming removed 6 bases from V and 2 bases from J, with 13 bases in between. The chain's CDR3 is CSAVTTGQETQYF. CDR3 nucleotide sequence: TGCAGTGCCGTCACAACAGGGCAAGAGACCCAGTACTTC.

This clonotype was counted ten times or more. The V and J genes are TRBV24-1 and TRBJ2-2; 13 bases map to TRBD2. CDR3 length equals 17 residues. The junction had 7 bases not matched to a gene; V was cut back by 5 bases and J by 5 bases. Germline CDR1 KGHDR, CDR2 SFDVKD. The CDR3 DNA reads TGTGCCACCAGTGGGGGAAGGACTAGCGGGAGAACCGGGGAGCTGTTTTTT. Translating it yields CATSGGRTSGRTGELFF.

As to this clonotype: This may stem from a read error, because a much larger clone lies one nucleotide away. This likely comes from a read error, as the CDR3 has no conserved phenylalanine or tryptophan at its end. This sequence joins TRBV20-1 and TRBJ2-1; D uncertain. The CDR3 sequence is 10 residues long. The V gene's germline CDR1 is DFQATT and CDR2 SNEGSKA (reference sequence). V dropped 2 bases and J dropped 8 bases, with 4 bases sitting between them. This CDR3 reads CSARSDEQFS. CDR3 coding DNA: TGCAGTGCTAGATCCGATGAGCAGTTCTCC.

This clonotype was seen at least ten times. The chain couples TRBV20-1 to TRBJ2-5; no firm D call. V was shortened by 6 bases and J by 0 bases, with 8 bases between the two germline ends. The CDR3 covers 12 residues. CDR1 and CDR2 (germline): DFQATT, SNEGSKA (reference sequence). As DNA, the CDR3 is TGCAGTGCGGTCCGGGACCAAGAGACCCAGTACTTC. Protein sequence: CSAVRDQETQYF.